This T cell receptor (beta chain) was found in a study of CXCR3-negative and CXCR3-positive naive CD8 T cells. Study outcomes and limitations: Memory cells differed in TRBV-TRBJ usage, but naive CXCR3-negative and CXCR3-positive cells had similar usage. Relative to CXCR3-negative naive cells, CXCR3-positive naive cells had more hydrophobic TRB CDR3s.

The CDR3 loop spans 18 amino acids. This clonotype shows up as medium-sized (0.01 to 0.1%) by frequency. Antigen: not known. Every CD8+ subset sample held 300,000 flow-sorted cells, done in triplicate. The TRB cDNA libraries were prepared by 5' RACE with UMI labels. TCRdb re-called the 5' RACE reads; one entry per CDR3 protein, DNA not given. This sample carries 7,900 or so distinct CDR3 sequences, with 2.4% going to the ten biggest clones. The V call is TRBV12-3 or TRBV12-4, the J call TRBJ1-5; TCRdb indicates TRBD1, and absent DNA this call remains unverified. Sequencing was carried out using naive CXCR3- CD8+ T cells from blood. Subset in this sample: CD45RO-CCR7+CD27+CD95- naive CD8+ T cells lacking CXCR3 (TNR3-). The TCR originated in a human donor in good health. Some clones in this sample may be carry-over from other donors' samples. CDR3 sequence reads: CASSHTGTTSWGGQPQHF.